The clone carrying this T cell receptor beta chain was counted between two and nine times. This clone may be a read error of a much larger clone one base away. This entry comes from a study of Graves' ophthalmopathy and Graves' hyperthyroidism. The CDR3 is 15 amino acids. Between the trimmed V and J ends, which lost 5 bases and 3 bases, there was a span of 13 bases. Germline assignment: CDR1 SGHTA and CDR2 FQGTGA. Participants with hyperthyroidism, aged 18 to 65, were newly diagnosed with under 2 months' duration. Orbital computed tomography and thyroid ultrasound, along with TRAb, serum thyroxine and clinical symptoms, underpinned diagnosis. Using RNA transcripts, the TCR beta CDR3 regions were amplified. An initial RT-PCR round employing HTBI primers preceded a second-round multiplex PCR. TCRdb re-analysed the multiplex PCR reads in MiXCR, keeping a single row per CDR3 protein. Here the sample spans roughly 600,000 distinct CDR3 sequences, about two fifths being singletons.

This chain joins TRBV7-3 and TRBJ2-2, with D perhaps assigned TRBD1 or TRBD2 (6 bases each). This sequence was found in an adult man with Graves' hyperthyroidism. What was sequenced was peripheral blood or thyroid tissue (not recorded which). CDR3 in amino acids: CASSPWGADTGELFF. Here the CDR3 DNA reads TGTGCCAGCAGCCCATGGGGGGCGGACACCGGGGAGCTGTTTTTT.